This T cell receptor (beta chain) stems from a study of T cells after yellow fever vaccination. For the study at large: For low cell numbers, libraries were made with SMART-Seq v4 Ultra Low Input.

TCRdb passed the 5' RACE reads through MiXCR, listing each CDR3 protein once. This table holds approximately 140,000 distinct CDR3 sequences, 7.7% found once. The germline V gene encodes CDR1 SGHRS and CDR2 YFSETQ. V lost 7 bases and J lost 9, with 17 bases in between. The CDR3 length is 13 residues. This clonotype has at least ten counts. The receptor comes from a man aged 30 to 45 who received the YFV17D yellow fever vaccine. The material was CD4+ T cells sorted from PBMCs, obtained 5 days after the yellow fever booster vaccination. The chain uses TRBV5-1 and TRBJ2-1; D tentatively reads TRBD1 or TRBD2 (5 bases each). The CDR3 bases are TGCGCCAGCCGGGACCCCAACGACGGTGAGCAGTTCTTC. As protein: CASRDPNDGEQFF.